This T cell receptor beta chain appears in the sequencing data of a study of Tregs in tolerant kidney transplant recipients. Whole-study findings and limits: Expanding Tregs on activated donor B cells appeared to best identify donor-specific TCRbeta clones. Biological reproducibility was not directly addressed in this study.

The germline V and J ends were trimmed by 2 bases and 2 bases, with 13 bases remaining between them. The CDR3 contains 15 residues. Germline CDR1 reads SGHRS; CDR2 reads YFSETQ. Using immunoSEQ multiplex PCR, the repertoire was profiled, and TCRdb retains in-frame clones only, with some absent. The repertoire holds approximately 260,000 clones, with approximately 83% as singletons. Worth noting for this clone: Its antigen is as yet unknown.

The sample comprised CD4+ T cells from blood. The origin of this receptor is a human donor in good health. The gene calls are TRBV5-1 and TRBJ2-5; D gene unclear. The CDR3 sequence is CASSLVNRIQETQYF. Here the CDR3 DNA reads TGCGCCAGCAGCTTAGTGAACCGGATTCAAGAGACCCAGTACTTC.